This T cell receptor beta chain was sequenced for a study of blood T cell repertoires in COVID-19. Study details: PBMCs, B-cell-depleted T cells, or T cells were the source of the cDNA or gDNA that made up the material.

Germline V gene lookup returns CDR1 SGDLS and CDR2 YYNGEE. Trimming removed 0 bases from V and 9 bases from J, with 16 bases in between. The CDR3 has 15 amino acids. This clone was observed a few times. Source study methods: Amplifying reference gene primers gave estimates of nucleated cell counts. Libraries were prepared by immunoSEQ multiplex PCR; TCRdb keeps only in-frame clonotypes and omits some of them. V and J calls and clone size come straight from that table; D and trimming were deduced from the DNA. The table lists a few hundred thousand clones, 85% of them singletons. The TCR comes from a woman aged 18-35 years with acute or convalescent COVID-19. The chain links TRBV9 to TRBJ2-1; D is perhaps TRBD2 (6 bases). The sample consisted of peripheral blood. The CDR3 coding sequence is TGTGCCAGCAGCGTAGGCCCGGGACTCCCCCTTGAGCAGTTCTTC. Protein sequence: CASSVGPGLPLEQFF.